Following are 29 T cell receptor beta chains from one sample sequenced in a study of cytomegalovirus exposure and HLA in healthy donors. Primers: 60 Vbeta forward and 13 Jbeta reverse. Sequenced by immunoSEQ multiplex PCR; TCRdb stores in-frame clones only, minus some. The repertoire has about 110,000 clones, 82% of them found once; the top ten carry 2% to 3%. Sequencing input: PBMCs. Source of these receptors: a woman between 18 and 29 years old in good health and CMV-seronegative.

This chain uses TRBV5-1 with TRBJ1-1; tentatively, D is TRBD1 (6 bases). The CDR3 is made up of 16 amino acids. Per germline, CDR1 SGHRS and CDR2 YFSETQ. Trimming cost V 2 bases and J 0 bases, with 14 bases left between them. In DNA, the CDR3 is TGCGCCAGCAGCTTCGACAGAGGGGGAATGAACACTGAAGCTTTCTTT. Its translation is CASSFDRGGMNTEAFF.

This sequence joins TRBV7-9 and TRBJ1-2; D is unresolved. The CDR3 is 15 residues long. Germline loops: CDR1 SEHNR, CDR2 FQNEAQ (reference sequence). V was cut by 1 base and J by 0 bases, with 9 bases left in between. CDR3 loop: CASSLVASANYGYTF. CDR3 sequence (DNA): TGTGCCAGCAGCTTAGTGGCCAGCGCTAACTATGGCTACACCTTC.

The chain carries TRBV11-2 and TRBJ1-1; 8 bases are a match to TRBD1. The CDR3 runs to 14 residues. Germline V CDR1 and CDR2: SGHAT, FQNNGV. The trim removed 4 bases at V and 4 bases at J, leaving 5 bases unmatched. This CDR3 reads CASSSWTGPTEAFF. CDR3 in DNA: TGTGCCAGCAGCTCCTGGACAGGGCCCACTGAAGCTTTCTTT.

V is TRBV9 and J is TRBJ1-5, with 9 bases identical to TRBD1. Germline values: CDR1 SGDLS, CDR2 YYNGEE. The CDR3 totals 15 residues. The trim removed 3 bases at V and 5 bases at J, leaving 6 bases unmatched. This CDR3 reads CASSATGGPYQPQHF. As DNA, the CDR3 is TGTGCCAGCAGCGCAACAGGGGGCCCCTATCAGCCCCAGCATTTT.

This chain connects TRBV29-1 to TRBJ2-3; 7 nucleotides line up with TRBD1. CDR1 SQVTM and CDR2 ANQGSEA come from the germline V gene. The CDR3 consists of 13 residues. The V gene end was trimmed by 8 bases and the J gene end by 1 base; junction bases not matched to a gene: 6. In nucleotides, the CDR3 is TGCAGCACCCGACAGGGCGGCACAGATACGCAGTATTTT. This translates into CSTRQGGTDTQYF.

Only a few counts were recorded for this clone. The chain has TRBV7-9 and TRBJ1-4; D uncertain. The V end was cut by 2 bases, the J end by 4 bases, with 5 bases between. Germline assignment: CDR1 SEHNR and CDR2 FQNEAQ (reference sequence). The CDR3 runs 13 residues. The CDR3 spells CASSLSGNEKLFF. The CDR3 region has the DNA TGTGCCAGCAGCTTATCGGGTAATGAAAAACTGTTTTTT.

The V and J genes are TRBV19 and TRBJ2-7; a possible D gene is TRBD1 (6 bases). This CDR3 is built from 13 residues. Germline V CDR1 and CDR2: LNHDA, SQIVND (reference sequence). V was cut by 10 bases and J by 1 base, with 14 bases left in between. CDR3 protein: CATRDTRSYEQYF. CDR3 in DNA: TGTGCCACCAGGGACACCCGGTCCTACGAGCAGTACTTC. The full variable domain, completed using reference TRBV19 and TRBJ2-7, is DGGITQSPKYLFRKEGQNVTLSCEQNLNHDAMYWYRQDPGQGLRLIYYSQIVNDFQKGDIAEGYSVSREKKESFPLTVTSAQKNPTAFYLCATRDTRSYEQYFGPGTRLTVT.

The chain links TRBV11-2 to TRBJ2-5; D remains unclear. The V end was cut by 2 bases, the J end by 6 bases, with 7 bases between. Germline V gives CDR1 SGHAT, CDR2 FQNNGV. CDR3 length: 12 amino acids. DNA of the CDR3: TGTGCCAGCAGCTTATCCGGTCAGACCCAGTACTTC. Its translation is CASSLSGQTQYF.

The chain joins TRBV28 to TRBJ2-7; D uncertain. CDR3 length: 14 amino acids. Trimming cost V 3 bases and J 5 bases, with 14 bases left between them. Germline-derived CDR1 and CDR2 are MDHEN and SYDVKM. This CDR3 is CASSFGRLIDEQYF. For the CDR3, the DNA is TGTGCCAGCAGTTTCGGTCGCTTGATCGACGAGCAGTACTTC.

V gene TRBV4-1 combines with J gene TRBJ1-2; 10 bases line up with TRBD1. Unmatched junction bases numbered 7, after V lost 1 base and J lost 8 bases. The germline V gene encodes CDR1 MGHRA and CDR2 YSYEKL. The CDR3 contains 15 residues. DNA for the CDR3: TGCGCCAGCAGCCAAGTCGTCGGGACAGGGGTCGGCTACACCTTC. Protein sequence: CASSQVVGTGVGYTF.

The rearrangement links TRBV28 to TRBJ1-1, with D uncertain. V was pared by 2 bases and J by 3 bases, with 7 bases between. Germline V gene sequence: CDR1 MDHEN, CDR2 SYDVKM. The CDR3 covers 13 residues. The CDR3 is CASSLTRDTEAFF. The CDR3 DNA follows: TGTGCCAGCAGTTTAACACGGGACACTGAAGCTTTCTTT.

The chain is built from TRBV27 and TRBJ2-3, with a tentative D call TRBD2 (5 bases). V lost 3 bases to trimming and J lost 0 bases, with 13 bases between them. Germline lookup yields CDR1 MNHEY and CDR2 SMNVEV (reference sequence). This CDR3 has 16 residues. This CDR3 is CASSFNSRTSTDTQYF. Written as DNA, the CDR3 is TGTGCCAGCAGTTTCAATTCGCGGACTAGCACAGATACGCAGTATTTT.

The chain recombines TRBV11-1 with TRBJ1-2; D ambiguous. There are 15 residues in the CDR3. CDR1 SGHAT and CDR2 FQDESV come from the germline V gene (reference sequence). Trimming pared 1 base from V and 0 bases from J, leaving 9 bases between. In nucleotides, the CDR3 is TGTGCCAGCAGCTTAGTCCCGGAGGCTAACTATGGCTACACCTTC. Its protein is CASSLVPEANYGYTF.

This clone has just one count. The chain links TRBV4-3 to TRBJ1-6, with D unclear. Deletions cut 0 bases from V and 10 bases from J, with 22 bases between. The CDR3 extends over 18 amino acids. CDR1 is LGHNA and CDR2 is YSLEER in the germline V gene. The CDR3 loop reads CASSQDGPLGRSRSPLHF. CDR3 nucleotides: TGCGCCAGCAGCCAAGATGGCCCCTTAGGCAGGTCCAGATCACCCCTCCACTTT.

This clone is a singleton in its sample. This chain links TRBV9 with TRBJ1-4; tentative D call: TRBD1 (6 bases). Deletions cut 3 bases from V and 5 bases from J, with 11 bases between. Germline V gene lookup returns CDR1 SGDLS and CDR2 YYNGEE. The CDR3 spans 14 residues. CDR3 bases: TGTGCCAGCAGCGCGCGGACAGAGAATGAAAAACTGTTTTTT. It yields the protein CASSARTENEKLFF.

The rearrangement links TRBV19 to TRBJ1-5; 7 bases are shared with TRBD1. The length of the CDR3 is 17 residues. Germline assignment: CDR1 LNHDA and CDR2 SQIVND (reference sequence). V lost 7 bases to trimming and J lost 3 bases; unmatched junction nucleotides: 15. Here the CDR3 reads CASTTIGGQANNQPQHF. CDR3 nucleotides: TGTGCCAGTACAACCATCGGTGGACAGGCCAACAATCAGCCCCAGCATTTT.

The V and J genes are TRBV7-9 and TRBJ1-1; 7 nucleotides align to TRBD1. Germline V gene data show CDR1 as SEHNR and CDR2 as FQNEAQ (reference sequence). The CDR3 contains 14 residues. Trimming removed 5 bases from V and 1 base from J; junction bases left unmatched: 4. In DNA form, the CDR3 reads TGTGCCAGCAGCCCGGGGACAGCGAACACTGAAGCTTTCTTT. Its translation is CASSPGTANTEAFF.

The chain has TRBV6-4 and TRBJ2-1, with D possibly TRBD1 on 6 matching bases. Trimming took 6 bases from V and 4 from J, leaving 16 bases between them. The CDR3 length is 15 residues. The germline CDR1 and CDR2 sequences are MRHNA and SNTAGT. The CDR3 DNA is TGTGCCAGCAGCGCAGAGGGGGAGACGTACAATGAGCAGTTCTTC. This codes for CASSAEGETYNEQFF.

This rearrangement joins TRBV9 to TRBJ2-5, with D tentatively TRBD2 (5 bases). Trimming left V 4 bases short and J 5 bases short, with 15 bases between. Per the germline V gene, CDR1 is SGDLS and CDR2 is YYNGEE. The length of the CDR3 is 14 residues. The CDR3 coding sequence is TGTGCCAGCAGCCCGCCCGGAGGAGCGGAGACCCAGTACTTC. Translation: CASSPPGGAETQYF.

This chain links TRBV5-1 with TRBJ1-1; 8 nucleotides align to TRBD1. There are 17 residues in the CDR3. Germline loops: CDR1 SGHRS, CDR2 YFSETQ. With 1 base clipped from V and 1 base from J, the junction kept 9 bases outside the gene matches. CDR3 coding DNA: TGCGCCAGCAGCTTGCGGGCAGGGGGCGAAGGGAACACTGAAGCTTTCTTT. Encoded protein: CASSLRAGGEGNTEAFF.

The chain uses TRBV28 and TRBJ1-6, with a tentative D call TRBD1 (6 bases). Germline V gene data show CDR1 as MDHEN and CDR2 as SYDVKM. Trimming stripped 6 bases from V and 7 bases from J, with 13 bases between. The CDR3 is 14 amino acids. Written as DNA, the CDR3 is TGTGCCAGCAGAAGAGGGGGACAAAATTCACCCCTCCACTTT. It translates to CASRRGGQNSPLHF.

This rearrangement joins TRBV7-9 to TRBJ1-2; D remains ambiguous. V lost 3 bases and J 3 bases, leaving 5 bases between the germline ends. CDR3 size: 12 residues. CDR1 SEHNR and CDR2 FQNEAQ come from the germline V gene (reference sequence). CDR3 sequence: CASSFRDYGYTF. For the CDR3, the DNA is TGTGCCAGCAGCTTCCGGGACTATGGCTACACCTTC.

The chain uses TRBV19 and TRBJ1-2; D perhaps matches TRBD1 (6 bases). The CDR3 has 14 amino acids. V shed 8 bases and J shed 2 bases, with 15 bases lying between them. The germline CDR1 and CDR2 sequences are LNHDA and SQIVND (reference sequence). CDR3 loop: CASSTGGANYGYTF. In DNA form, the CDR3 reads TGTGCCAGTTCCACCGGGGGGGCGAACTATGGCTACACCTTC.

A note on this clone: The sample carries other DNA sequences with the same CDR3. The rearrangement links TRBV28 to TRBJ1-4; the match to TRBD1 covers 8 bases. This CDR3 contains 18 residues. CDR1 is MDHEN and CDR2 is SYDVKM in the germline V gene. V lost 3 bases, J lost 1 base, and 10 bases stayed unmatched. CDR3 sequence reads: CASSFTGQALGTNEKLFF. The CDR3 DNA is TGTGCCAGCAGTTTCACGGGACAGGCGTTGGGAACTAATGAAAAACTGTTTTTT.

The rearrangement uses TRBV9 and TRBJ1-2; D gene uncertain. V lost 0 bases to trimming and J lost 0 bases, with 9 bases between them. Germline V gives CDR1 SGDLS, CDR2 YYNGEE. This CDR3 region has 15 residues. CDR3 bases: TGTGCCAGCAGCGTAGCGGCGGAAGCTAACTATGGCTACACCTTC. Amino acids: CASSVAAEANYGYTF.

V and J are TRBV19 and TRBJ1-1; D not resolved. Germline-derived CDR1 and CDR2 are LNHDA and SQIVND (reference sequence). V dropped 5 bases and J dropped 0 bases, with 7 bases sitting between them. The CDR3 runs 13 residues. The CDR3 bases are TGTGCCAGTAGTGTATCAGTGAACACTGAAGCTTTCTTT. Protein: CASSVSVNTEAFF. The complete variable domain, with remaining parts taken from reference TRBV19 and TRBJ1-1, reads DGGITQSPKYLFRKEGQNVTLSCEQNLNHDAMYWYRQDPGQGLRLIYYSQIVNDFQKGDIAEGYSVSREKKESFPLTVTSAQKNPTAFYLCASSVSVNTEAFFGQGTRLTVV.

This clone was picked up a small number of times. V gene TRBV19 combines with J gene TRBJ1-5; TRBD1 might be the D (6 bases). This CDR3 has 13 residues. Deletions cut 6 bases from V and 6 bases from J, with 12 bases between. Germline values: CDR1 LNHDA, CDR2 SQIVND (reference sequence). The CDR3 DNA reads as TGTGCCAGTAGGCCGCAGGGGAGTCAGCCCCAGCATTTT. Its translation: CASRPQGSQPQHF.

In DNA, the CDR3 is TGTGCCAGCAGCTTAGCGCCGGCTAGCGGGAGGGACGAGCAGTACTTC. It is translated as CASSLAPASGRDEQYF. The chain links TRBV7-6 to TRBJ2-7, with 12 positions matching TRBD2. The V and J ends lost 0 bases and 5 bases, in that order; junction bases with no gene match: 5. Germline CDR1 reads SGHVS; CDR2 reads FNYEAQ. The CDR3 is 16 residues long.

The chain recombines TRBV21-1 with TRBJ2-2; the table names TRBD2, a call not compared with the DNA. TRBV21-1 is listed as a pseudogene. The CDR3 covers 13 residues. The CDR3 nucleotides read TGTGCCAGCAGCGAGAGGGAAACCGGGGAGCTGTTTTTT. This encodes CASSERETGELFF.